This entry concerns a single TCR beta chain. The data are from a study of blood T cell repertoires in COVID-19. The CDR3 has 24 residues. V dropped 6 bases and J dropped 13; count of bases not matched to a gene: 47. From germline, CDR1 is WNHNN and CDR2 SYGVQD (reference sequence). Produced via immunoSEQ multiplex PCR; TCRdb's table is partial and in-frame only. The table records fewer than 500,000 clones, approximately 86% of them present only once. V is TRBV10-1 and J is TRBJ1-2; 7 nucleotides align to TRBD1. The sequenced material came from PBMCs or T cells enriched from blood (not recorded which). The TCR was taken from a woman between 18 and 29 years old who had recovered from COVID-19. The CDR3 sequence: CASRTFRDRLAPNLRKINRYGCTF. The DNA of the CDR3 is TGCGCCAGCAGAACTTTCAGGGACAGACTAGCGCCGAACCTTCGAAAAATAAACCGATATGGATGCACCTTC.